Below, 26 T cell receptor beta chains from the same sample are listed, as sequenced in a study of read filtering for tumor transcriptome and immune sequencing. This library used approximately 0.4 ug RNA and molecular barcoded adaptors spanning alpha/delta and beta/gamma chains. A single record per CDR3 protein comes from TCRdb applying MiXCR to the reads. The sample includes roughly 130,000 distinct CDR3 sequences, around 13% of them seen just once. The specimen sequenced was a population of CD138-negative cells sorted from bone marrow. The origin of the receptors is a donor aged 40 or older with multiple myeloma.

There are many counts of this clonotype. The V call is TRBV7-9, the J call TRBJ1-4; D is possibly TRBD1 (6 bases). CDR3 size: 15 residues. The germline V gene has CDR1 SEHNR and CDR2 FQNEAQ (reference sequence). Trimming took 5 bases from V and 4 from J, leaving 14 bases between them. Written as DNA, the CDR3 is TGTGCCAGCAGCCCAGGACAGACCATTAATGAAAAACTGTTTTTT. It specifies CASSPGQTINEKLFF.

This clonotype was found many times. J is TRBJ2-7 and V is TRBV7-9, with 8 bases fitting TRBD1. The V segment lost 5 bases and the J segment 3 bases; nucleotides outside the gene matches: 6. CDR3 length: 14 residues. Per the germline V gene, CDR1 is SEHNR and CDR2 is FQNEAQ (reference sequence). The CDR3 DNA is TGTGCCAGCAGCGGACAGGGTTTAGTCTACGAGCAGTACTTC. Its protein product is CASSGQGLVYEQYF.

This chain's CDR3 is CAISTSGASTYEQYF. In nucleotides, the CDR3 is TGTGCCATCAGTACTAGCGGGGCTAGTACATACGAGCAGTACTTC. The chain carries TRBV10-3 and TRBJ2-7, with 10 nucleotides matching TRBD2. V lost 5 bases, J lost 4 bases, and 8 bases stayed unmatched. This CDR3 contains 15 residues. Germline lookup yields CDR1 ENHRY and CDR2 SYGVKD.

This clonotype has at least ten counts. This chain uses TRBV11-2 with TRBJ2-1; D perhaps matches TRBD2 (5 bases). CDR3 size: 15 residues. Germline assignment: CDR1 SGHAT and CDR2 FQNNGV. V gave up 4 bases and J gave up 1 base, with 11 bases separating them. The CDR3 DNA sequence: TGTGCCAGCAGCTCCGGACTGCTATCCTACAATGAGCAGTTCTTC. Protein product: CASSSGLLSYNEQFF. Together with reference TRBV11-2 and TRBJ2-1, the CDR3 gives the full variable domain: EAGVAQSPRYKIIEKRQSVAFWCNPISGHATLYWYQQILGQGPKLLIQFQNNGVVDDSQLPKDRFSAERLKGVDSTLKIQPAKLEDSAVYLCASSSGLLSYNEQFFGPGTRLTVL.

This clonotype has at least ten counts. V gene TRBV28 combines with J gene TRBJ2-2, with 9 bases aligning to TRBD1. The germline V gene encodes CDR1 MDHEN and CDR2 SYDVKM. The CDR3 length is 15 residues. Trimming at V came to 7 bases and at J to 2 bases, leaving 5 bases not matched to a gene. CDR3 sequence reads: CASNSGQGNTGELFF. The CDR3 DNA reads TGTGCCAGCAATTCGGGACAGGGAAACACCGGGGAGCTGTTTTTT.

As to this clonotype: Possible read error: a much larger clone is one base away. J is TRBJ2-2 and V is TRBV19; TRBD2 matches at 8 bases. This CDR3 region has 16 residues. V lost 8 bases to trimming and J lost 7 bases; unmatched junction nucleotides: 15. The germline gives CDR1 LNHDA, CDR2 SQIVND (reference sequence). In nucleotides, the CDR3 is TGTGCCAGTTCATCCGGGGGGGAGATAAACCGCGGGGAGCTGTTTTTT. Residues: CASSSGGEINRGELFF. Filled out from reference TRBV19 and TRBJ2-2, the complete variable domain reads DGGITQSPKYLFRKEGQNVTLSCEQNLNHDAMYWYRQDPGQGLRLIYYSQIVNDFQKGDIAEGYSVSREKKESFPLTVTSAQKNPTAFYLCASSSGGEINRGELFFGEGSRLTVL.

The sample holds many counts of this clonotype. CDR3 in amino acids: CASSPPVGGLHGYTF. The CDR3 DNA follows: TGTGCCAGCTCACCCCCGGTTGGAGGGCTACATGGCTACACCTTC. The rearrangement joins TRBV18 to TRBJ1-2; D unresolved. CDR1 and CDR2 from the germline V gene are KGHSH and LQKENI. V lost 3 bases to trimming and J lost 6 bases, with 17 bases between them. This CDR3 comprises 15 residues.

The chain links TRBV30 to TRBJ1-1; no reliable D call. The CDR3 length is 14 residues. The germline gives CDR1 GTSNPN, CDR2 SVGIG (reference sequence). Trimming removed 4 bases at V and 8 bases at J, with 20 bases between. The CDR3 region is CAWTLQTQADEAFF. CDR3 nucleotide sequence: TGTGCCTGGACCCTACAGACACAAGCCGACGAAGCTTTCTTT.

This clonotype was picked up a small number of times. CDR3: CASSELSGELFF. CDR3 nucleotide sequence: TGCGCCAGCAGTGAGTTGTCCGGGGAGCTGTTTTTT. The rearrangement links TRBV10-2 to TRBJ2-2, with no clear D. This CDR3 contains 12 residues. Germline V gene sequence: CDR1 WSHSY, CDR2 SAAADI. V lost 1 base and J 6 bases, leaving 3 bases between the germline ends.

This clonotype came up a few times. This could be a read error, since a much larger clone is one nucleotide away. No conserved phenylalanine or tryptophan ends this CDR3, so it is likely a read error. This chain's CDR3 is CASSRTGESSYEQYY. The CDR3 coding sequence is TGTGCCAGCAGCCGGACAGGAGAAAGCTCCTACGAGCAGTACTAC. This sequence joins TRBV3-1 and TRBJ2-7; TRBD1 aligns across 7 bases. Germline lookup yields CDR1 LGHDT and CDR2 YNNKEL (reference sequence). The CDR3 runs to 15 residues. V gave up 4 bases and J gave up 0 bases; unmatched junction bases: 6.

This clonotype was seen at least ten times. This chain links TRBV7-2 with TRBJ2-3; 14 nucleotides agree with TRBD2. The junction had 12 bases not matched to a gene; V was cut back by 5 bases and J by 2 bases. The CDR3 sequence is 19 residues long. Germline CDR1 SGHTA, CDR2 FQGNSA. In DNA, the CDR3 is TGTGCCAGCAGCCAGGGACTAGCGGGAGAGTGGGGTGCCACAGATACGCAGTATTTT. It codes for CASSQGLAGEWGATDTQYF.

Comments on this clonotype: Just one base apart from a much larger clone, this may be a read error. V gene TRBV30 combines with J gene TRBJ2-1; the D is unclear. The CDR3 loop spans 14 amino acids. Germline-derived CDR1 and CDR2 are GTSNPN and SVGIG (reference sequence). Here the CDR3 DNA reads TGTGCCTGGAGTGTACGGCAGTACCCCAATGGGCAGTTCTTC. The encoded protein is CAWSVRQYPNGQFF.

This clonotype was seen at least ten times. V is TRBV2 and J is TRBJ2-2; tentatively, D is TRBD2 (5 bases). Germline CDR1 is SNHLY and CDR2 is FYNNEI. This CDR3 has 12 residues. V was shortened by 4 bases and J by 7 bases, with 7 bases between the two germline ends. The CDR3 region has the DNA TGTGCCAGCAGTGGAGGGAACGGGGAGCTGTTTTTT. Translation: CASSGGNGELFF. Variable domain in full (rest from reference TRBV2 and TRBJ2-2): EPEVTQTPSHQVTQMGQEVILRCVPISNHLYFYWYRQILGQKVEFLVSFYNNEISEKSEIFDDQFSVERPDGSNFTLKIRSTKLEDSAMYFCASSGGNGELFFGEGSRLTVL.

This clonotype was seen once. The chain employs TRBV20-1 and TRBJ1-3; no definite D call. V lost 3 bases to trimming and J lost 0 bases, with 9 bases between them. This CDR3 comprises 14 residues. CDR1 is DFQATT, CDR2 SNEGSKA, per germline (reference sequence). DNA for the CDR3: TGCAGTGCTAGGCAGAGTAACTCTGGAAACACCATATATTTT. Amino acid sequence: CSARQSNSGNTIYF.

In this sample, this clonotype turned up many times. This chain connects TRBV19 to TRBJ2-1; 9 bases are shared with TRBD2. The germline V gene encodes CDR1 LNHDA and CDR2 SQIVND (reference sequence). Unmatched junction bases numbered 5, after V lost 4 bases and J lost 10 bases. The CDR3 sequence is 13 residues long. The CDR3: CASSKDSGGEQFF. In nucleotides, the CDR3 is TGTGCCAGTAGTAAGGATAGCGGGGGCGAGCAGTTCTTC.

This clonotype was detected ten times or more. The rearrangement links TRBV15 to TRBJ2-7; D remains unclear. The CDR3 covers 13 residues. Germline-derived CDR1 and CDR2 are LNHNV and YYDKDF (reference sequence). Trimming took off 0 bases at V and 5 bases at J, with 8 bases between the two ends. CDR3: CATSRDLGDEQYF. As DNA, the CDR3 is TGTGCCACCAGCAGAGATTTGGGCGACGAGCAGTACTTC. Combining the CDR3 with reference TRBV15 and TRBJ2-7 gives the whole variable domain DAMVIQNPRYQVTQFGKPVTLSCSQTLNHNVMYWYQQKSSQAPKLLFHYYDKDFNNEADTPDNFQSRRPNTSFCFLDIRSPGLGDTAMYLCATSRDLGDEQYFGPGTRLTVT.

On this clonotype: This may be a read error: a much more frequent sequence differs by one nucleotide. This chain links TRBV12-3 or TRBV12-4 with TRBJ2-2; D may be TRBD2 (5 bases). The CDR3 consists of 11 residues. Trimming cost V 5 bases and J 8 bases, with 6 bases left between them. The CDR3 nucleotides are TGTGCCAGCAGTCGGACTGGGGAGCTGTTTTTT. Its translation is CASSRTGELFF.

Notes on this clonotype: At one end, the junction sequence differs from germline, possibly due to a read error. V usage is TRBV7-9 and J usage is TRBJ2-1; possible D gene TRBD1, 6 bases. Germline V lookup: CDR1 SEHNR, CDR2 FQNEAQ (reference sequence). The CDR3 has 15 amino acids. CDR3 sequence: CASSALQGLSNGQFF. In nucleotides, the CDR3 is TGTGCCAGCAGCGCTCTACAGGGATTAAGCAATGGGCAGTTCTTC.

In its sample, this clonotype was seen many times. V and J are TRBV24-1 and TRBJ1-1, with D maybe TRBD1 (5 bases). The V gene lost 11 bases and the J gene lost 6 bases, with 18 bases spanning the gap. CDR3 length equals 13 residues. CDR1 is KGHDR and CDR2 is SFDVKD in the germline V gene. CDR3 in DNA: TGTGCCAACCGGGAAAGGGGCAATCCTGAAGCTTTCTTT. Its translation is CANRERGNPEAFF.

This clonotype occurred many times. The chain links TRBV6-1 to TRBJ2-7; D is ambiguous. Germline V gives CDR1 MNHNS, CDR2 SASEGT. This CDR3 is built from 14 residues. Trimming pared 7 bases from V and 0 bases from J, leaving 13 bases between. The CDR3 region is CASILGFNSYEQYF. CDR3 DNA sequence: TGTGCCAGCATCCTAGGATTCAACTCCTACGAGCAGTACTTC.

This clonotype showed up many times. This rearrangement joins TRBV7-8 to TRBJ1-1, with D unresolved. The germline V and J ends were trimmed by 1 base and 0 bases, with 9 bases remaining between them. This CDR3 comprises 15 residues. Germline assignment: CDR1 SGHVS and CDR2 FQNEAQ. CDR3 amino acids: CASSLVLAVNTEAFF. The CDR3 DNA is TGTGCCAGCAGCTTAGTGTTGGCCGTGAACACTGAAGCTTTCTTT.

DNA for the CDR3: TGTGCCAGCAGTTTTGCGAGCGGGAGTGGGACCCAGTACTTC. Its translation: CASSFASGSGTQYF. The rearrangement uses TRBV27 and TRBJ2-5; 8 bases map to TRBD2. CDR1 and CDR2 from the germline V gene are MNHEY and SMNVEV (reference sequence). Losses at the gene ends were 3 bases for V and 7 bases for J; bases not matched to a gene: 7. The CDR3 consists of 14 residues.

This clonotype was recorded at least ten times. The V gene is TRBV7-9, the J gene TRBJ1-1; D ambiguous. This CDR3 region has 13 residues. V shed 3 bases and J shed 2 bases, with 7 bases lying between them. The V gene's germline CDR1 is SEHNR and CDR2 FQNEAQ (reference sequence). CDR3 residues: CASSLVDNTEAFF. The CDR3 DNA sequence: TGTGCCAGCAGCTTGGTGGATAACACTGAAGCTTTCTTT.

This clonotype appeared many times. The V and J genes are TRBV4-2 and TRBJ1-1, with TRBD1 as a possible D gene (6 bases). The V end was cut by 3 bases, the J end by 1 base, with 12 bases between. The CDR3 totals 15 residues. Per germline, CDR1 LGHNA and CDR2 YNFKEQ. The CDR3: CASSQPQGPNTEAFF. CDR3 sequence (DNA): TGTGCCAGCAGCCAGCCCCAGGGGCCGAACACTGAAGCTTTCTTT.

Many counts were recorded for this clonotype. CDR3 residues: CASSLSAGDQPQHF. CDR3 coding DNA: TGTGCCAGCAGTTTATCGGCGGGGGATCAGCCCCAGCATTTT. This chain connects TRBV12-3 or TRBV12-4 to TRBJ1-5; a possible D gene is TRBD1 (5 bases). CDR3 length: 14 amino acids. V shed 2 bases and J shed 5 bases, with 10 bases lying between them.

The gene calls are TRBV29-1 and TRBJ2-1; 13 nucleotides align to TRBD2. CDR3 size: 14 residues. Germline V CDR1 and CDR2: SQVTM, ANQGSEA. Trimming cost V 7 bases and J 4 bases; bases outside gene matches: 4. CDR3 in amino acids: CSGLTSGRYNEQFF. CDR3 nucleotides: TGCAGCGGACTGACTAGCGGGAGGTACAATGAGCAGTTCTTC.